The clone carrying this TCR beta chain was observed many times. Prepared libraries of TCR beta cDNA carried unique molecular identifiers. The yield from approximately 1 to 10 million T cells was around 500,000 cDNA molecules in total. A single record per CDR3 protein comes from TCRdb applying MiXCR to the PCR reads. The sample lists about 200,000 distinct CDR3 sequences; 25% to 30% were seen once. These data come from a study of post-analysis software for immune sequencing data. Study in general: Several disease courses (relapsing-remitting, secondary progressive and progressive-relapsing) of multiple sclerosis were included.

This clonotype was sampled from a girl aged 2 to 17 with multiple sclerosis. The specimen sequenced was blood.

CDR3 DNA sequence: TGTGCCAGCAGCCCGTCATTGGCGGTCTCAGAGACCCAGTACTTC. Amino acid sequence: CASSPSLAVSETQYF. This chain uses TRBV7-6 with TRBJ2-5; D unresolved. V was trimmed by 5 bases and J by 4 bases, leaving 17 bases between them. The V gene's germline CDR1 is SGHVS and CDR2 FNYEAQ. This CDR3 is built from 15 residues.